A single sample is the source of the 30 T cell receptor beta chains below, sequenced in a study of T cell responses to AZD1222 COVID-19 vaccine. Measured with immunoSEQ multiplex PCR; TCRdb has only the in-frame clones, and not every one. This table has 150,000 to 200,000 clones, approximately 92% appearing once. The specimen comprised peripheral blood, sampled on day 0 of AZD1222 vaccination. The source of these receptors is an adult in good health.

A word on this clone: One end of the junction does not line up with germline, which may come from a read error. The chain is built from TRBV6-6 and TRBJ1-5, with 9 bases identical to TRBD1. CDR3 length: 14 amino acids. Germline CDR1 reads MNHNY; CDR2 reads SVGAGI (reference sequence). The CDR3 loop reads CASQSDRGNQPQHF. In DNA form, the CDR3 reads TGTGCCAGCCAATCGGACAGGGGCAACCAGCCCCAGCATTTT.

This chain connects TRBV11-2 to TRBJ2-1; D is ambiguous. V shed 4 bases and J shed 4 bases, with 8 bases lying between them. The CDR3 totals 13 residues. Germline values: CDR1 SGHAT, CDR2 FQNNGV. CDR3 sequence reads: CASSSGPYNEQFF. In DNA form, the CDR3 reads TGTGCCAGCAGCTCCGGGCCGTACAATGAGCAGTTCTTC.

The rearrangement links TRBV6-6 to TRBJ1-3, with D unclear. V lost 6 bases and J lost 1, with 13 bases in between. Germline values: CDR1 MNHNY, CDR2 SVGAGI (reference sequence). The CDR3 contains 15 residues. CDR3 coding DNA: TGTGCCAGCAGAACTGCCGAGGCATCTGGAAACACCATATATTTT. Translating gives CASRTAEASGNTIYF.

The chain uses TRBV18 and TRBJ1-2; TRBD1 matches at 11 bases. The CDR3 runs to 17 residues. The trim removed 1 base at V and 7 bases at J, leaving 11 bases unmatched. CDR1 is KGHSH and CDR2 is LQKENI in the germline V gene. DNA of the CDR3: TGTGCCAGCTCACCACTGTCGGGACAGGGGGAAGGGGCTGGCTACACCTTC. Translation: CASSPLSGQGEGAGYTF.

This clone was picked up one time. The genes are TRBV15 and TRBJ2-2; D unresolved. V shed 3 bases and J shed 7 bases, with 15 bases lying between them. Per germline, CDR1 LNHNV and CDR2 YYDKDF (reference sequence). This CDR3 spans 15 amino acids. CDR3 residues: CATSSLMGFNGELFF. For the CDR3, the DNA is TGTGCCACCAGCAGCCTGATGGGGTTTAACGGGGAGCTGTTTTTT.

This chain uses TRBV6-5 with TRBJ1-5; D is ambiguous. Deletions cut 7 bases from V and 4 bases from J, with 14 bases between. The CDR3 sequence is 14 residues long. Looked up from germline, CDR1 is MNHEY and CDR2 is SVGAGI. The CDR3 reads CASKKPGGNQPQHF. The CDR3 region has the DNA TGTGCCAGCAAAAAACCGGGAGGTAATCAGCCCCAGCATTTT.

The chain uses TRBV18 and TRBJ1-1; D is ambiguous. Germline-derived CDR1 and CDR2 are KGHSH and LQKENI. The CDR3 is made up of 15 amino acids. Trimming pared 6 bases from V and 0 bases from J, leaving 14 bases between. The CDR3, as DNA: TGTGCCAGCTCCCCTACGGACGGGTTGAACACTGAAGCTTTCTTT. Translated: CASSPTDGLNTEAFF.

This clone has a single count. The V call is TRBV7-2, the J call TRBJ1-2, with TRBD1 matching 8 bases. J gave up 3 bases and V 5 bases, and 11 bases lay outside the gene matches. Looked up from germline, CDR1 is SGHTA and CDR2 is FQGNSA. CDR3 length: 16 residues. The CDR3, as DNA: TGTGCCAGCAGCACACAGGGGGGGTGGAACTACTATGGCTACACCTTC. Amino acids: CASSTQGGWNYYGYTF.

The CDR3 protein is CASSPAGRYGYTF. The CDR3 DNA sequence: TGTGCCAGCAGCCCAGCGGGGCGCTATGGCTACACCTTC. This rearrangement joins TRBV12-3 or TRBV12-4 to TRBJ1-2; maybe TRBD1 (5 bases). V lost 6 bases and J lost 4, with 12 bases in between. The CDR3 totals 13 residues.

This clone occurred once. The chain employs TRBV7-9 and TRBJ1-6; D is perhaps TRBD1 (5 bases). V was clipped by 5 bases and J by 7 bases, with 15 bases between them. The CDR3 contains 15 residues. Germline V CDR1 and CDR2: SEHNR, FQNEAQ (reference sequence). CDR3 DNA: TGTGCCAGCAGCCGTACCGGGACCGGAAATTCACCCCTCCACTTT. This gives the protein CASSRTGTGNSPLHF.

CDR3 DNA: TGTGCCAGCTCACTCCCCGGGACATCTCACTATGGCTACACCTTC. Residues: CASSLPGTSHYGYTF. The chain joins TRBV18 to TRBJ1-2, with D maybe TRBD1 (6 bases). The CDR3 totals 15 residues. V lost 4 bases to trimming and J lost 3 bases, with 15 bases between them. In germline, CDR1 is KGHSH, CDR2 LQKENI.

The gene calls are TRBV12-3 or TRBV12-4 and TRBJ2-5, with D unclear. V was cut by 3 bases and J by 2 bases, with 7 bases left in between. The CDR3 extends over 13 amino acids. The CDR3 DNA sequence: TGTGCCAGCAGTTTTATCGCTCAAGAGACCCAGTACTTC. Translating gives CASSFIAQETQYF.

The gene calls are TRBV7-2 and TRBJ1-1, with TRBD1 identical over 8 bases. The germline gives CDR1 SGHTA, CDR2 FQGNSA. CDR3 length: 16 residues. V shed 3 bases, J shed 2 bases, and the junction held 8 bases outside the gene matches. The CDR3: CASSFRDRGTNTEAFF. CDR3 sequence (DNA): TGTGCCAGCAGCTTCCGAGACAGGGGCACAAACACTGAAGCTTTCTTT.

The V gene is TRBV27, the J gene TRBJ1-1; tentative D call: TRBD1 (6 bases). The germline V and J ends were trimmed by 3 bases and 4 bases, with 12 bases remaining between them. CDR1 is MNHEY and CDR2 is SMNVEV in the germline V gene (reference sequence). The CDR3 sequence is 14 residues long. CDR3 sequence: CASSFRGMSTEAFF. The CDR3 nucleotides are TGTGCCAGCAGTTTTAGGGGGATGAGCACTGAAGCTTTCTTT.

The chain couples TRBV9 to TRBJ2-3; 10 nucleotides line up with TRBD2. This CDR3 has 15 residues. Germline V CDR1 and CDR2: SGDLS, YYNGEE. The V and J ends lost 2 bases and 1 base, in that order; junction bases with no gene match: 1. This CDR3 reads CASSVLAGGTDTQYF. The CDR3 DNA reads as TGTGCCAGCAGCGTCCTAGCGGGGGGCACAGATACGCAGTATTTT.

Only a few counts were recorded for this clone. Other nucleotide sequences in the sample specify the same CDR3. The genes are TRBV5-1 and TRBJ2-5; D is undetermined. The CDR3 is made up of 11 amino acids. The V end lost 1 base, the J end lost 5 bases, and 3 bases lay between the germline ends. The germline V gene encodes CDR1 SGHRS and CDR2 YFSETQ. CDR3 in DNA: TGCGCCAGCAGCTTGTCCGAGACCCAGTACTTC. This translates into CASSLSETQYF.

The chain carries TRBV6-6 and TRBJ1-1; D may be TRBD1 (6 bases). The CDR3 has 12 amino acids. Germline loops: CDR1 MNHNY, CDR2 SVGAGI (reference sequence). Trimming pared 11 bases from V and 4 bases from J, leaving 14 bases between. DNA of the CDR3: TGTGCCCTGGGGGGGGCAGTCACTGAAGCTTTCTTT. It encodes CALGGAVTEAFF.

The V and J genes are TRBV19 and TRBJ2-1, with TRBD2 matching over 7 bases. The germline gives CDR1 LNHDA, CDR2 SQIVND (reference sequence). The CDR3 runs 15 residues. J gave up 7 bases and V 3 bases, and 9 bases lay outside the gene matches. CDR3 sequence reads: CASSIGGSWGNEQFF. CDR3 nucleotide sequence: TGTGCCAGTAGTATTGGCGGGAGCTGGGGGAATGAGCAGTTCTTC.

The V gene is TRBV7-9, the J gene TRBJ1-1; no reliable D call. This CDR3 spans 11 amino acids. Deletions cut 5 bases from V and 11 bases from J, with 12 bases between. The germline V gene encodes CDR1 SEHNR and CDR2 FQNEAQ (reference sequence). The CDR3 loop reads CASSGSLGAFF. The CDR3 DNA reads as TGTGCCAGCAGCGGATCTTTGGGGGCTTTCTTT.

The chain has TRBV5-5 and TRBJ2-1, with D perhaps TRBD1 (5 bases). Trimming shortened V by 5 bases and J by 0 bases, and 15 bases separated the two germline ends. CDR1 and CDR2 (germline): SGHKS, YYEKEE (reference sequence). CDR3 length: 16 residues. The CDR3 sequence is CASRPDSSSSYNEQFF. For the CDR3, the DNA is TGTGCCAGCAGGCCCGACAGCTCGAGCTCCTACAATGAGCAGTTCTTC.

The chain is built from TRBV30 and TRBJ1-2; no reliable D call. The CDR3 length is 12 residues. The ends were cut back, 4 bases at V and 5 bases at J, with 11 bases in the middle. Germline-derived CDR1 and CDR2 are GTSNPN and SVGIG (reference sequence). Here the CDR3 reads CAWTAGAYGYTF. The CDR3 DNA reads as TGTGCCTGGACCGCCGGTGCTTATGGCTACACCTTC.

The V gene is TRBV5-1, the J gene TRBJ2-6; 11 nucleotides agree with TRBD1. CDR1 is SGHRS, CDR2 YFSETQ, per germline. This CDR3 comprises 16 residues. J lost 2 bases, V lost 8 bases, and 6 bases had no gene match. The CDR3 loop reads CASRGDRGTGANVLTF. As DNA, the CDR3 is TGCGCCAGTCGCGGGGACAGGGGGACTGGGGCCAACGTCCTGACTTTC.

The table lists this clone with a count of one. V gene TRBV6-5 combines with J gene TRBJ1-1; D not certain. CDR3 size: 13 residues. Germline CDR1 and CDR2: MNHEY and SVGAGI. Trimming took 5 bases from V and 3 from J, leaving 10 bases between them. This CDR3 is CASSTSRDTEAFF. For the CDR3, the DNA is TGTGCCAGCAGTACGTCCCGGGACACTGAAGCTTTCTTT.

V usage is TRBV9 and J usage is TRBJ1-6; D is undetermined. Germline V gives CDR1 SGDLS, CDR2 YYNGEE. This CDR3 is built from 12 residues. V was pared by 4 bases and J by 9 bases, with 8 bases between. The CDR3 loop reads CASSPGFSPLHF. CDR3 bases: TGTGCCAGCAGCCCGGGATTTTCACCCCTCCACTTT.

The V call is TRBV7-2, the J call TRBJ1-2; TRBD1 agrees at 7 bases. The J segment lost 5 bases and the V segment lost 1 base, leaving 7 bases of the junction unmatched. Germline V gene lookup returns CDR1 SGHTA and CDR2 FQGNSA. This CDR3 region has 15 residues. The DNA of the CDR3 is TGTGCCAGCAGCTTAGGAATGACAGGGATGTATGGCTACACCTTC. This encodes CASSLGMTGMYGYTF.

The chain has TRBV28 and TRBJ2-2; 9 bases match TRBD2. J gave up 4 bases and V 6 bases, and 12 bases lay outside the gene matches. Germline loops: CDR1 MDHEN, CDR2 SYDVKM. The CDR3 totals 17 residues. In DNA, the CDR3 is TGTGCCAGCAGGAACCCGTCAGTAGCGGGGGCCACCGGGGAGCTGTTTTTT. This gives the protein CASRNPSVAGATGELFF.

The chain is built from TRBV19 and TRBJ2-7; D unresolved. V was clipped by 4 bases and J by 3 bases, with 10 bases between them. Germline assignment: CDR1 LNHDA and CDR2 SQIVND (reference sequence). The CDR3 spans 13 residues. The CDR3 sequence: CASSTALYYEQYF. CDR3 bases: TGTGCCAGTAGTACGGCTCTATACTACGAGCAGTACTTC.

This clone was recorded once. The CDR3 protein is CASSSARGGNQPQHF. CDR3 DNA sequence: TGTGCCAGCAGCTCCGCCAGGGGCGGCAATCAGCCCCAGCATTTT. The chain joins TRBV6-5 to TRBJ1-5, with D possibly TRBD1 on 6 matching bases. Germline CDR1 and CDR2: MNHEY and SVGAGI. Trimming removed 6 bases from V and 2 bases from J, with 14 bases in between. This CDR3 has 15 residues.

CDR3 residues: CASSPRGPNSPLHF. CDR3 DNA: TGTGCCAGCAGCCCCAGGGGGCCAAATTCACCCCTCCACTTT. The chain joins TRBV9 to TRBJ1-6, with 8 bases fitting TRBD1. V gave up 4 bases and J gave up 7 bases; unmatched junction bases: 4. CDR1 and CDR2 from the germline V gene are SGDLS and YYNGEE. There are 14 residues in the CDR3.

The chain has TRBV18 and TRBJ1-1, with D unclear. The length of the CDR3 is 13 residues. Germline CDR1 KGHSH, CDR2 LQKENI. Trimming left V 4 bases short and J 3 bases short, with 9 bases between. The CDR3 region is CASSQTMDTEAFF. CDR3 bases: TGTGCCAGCTCACAAACGATGGACACTGAAGCTTTCTTT. The full variable domain, in which reference TRBV18 and TRBJ1-1 provide the parts outside the CDR3, is NAGVMQNPRHLVRRRGQEARLRCSPMKGHSHVYWYRQLPEEGLKFMVYLQKENIIDESGMPKERFSAEFPKEGPSILRIQQVVRGDSAAYFCASSQTMDTEAFFGQGTRLTVV.